This T cell receptor beta chain was recovered during a study of CD8 T cells in ankylosing spondylitis. TCRdb redid the calling of the 5' RACE reads with MiXCR, one entry per CDR3 protein. The data hold 250,000 to 400,000 distinct CDR3 sequences, with about 9.9% observed a single time. Germline lookup yields CDR1 SQVTM and CDR2 ANQGSEA. The CDR3 has 15 amino acids. The V and J ends lost 4 bases and 1 base, in that order; junction bases with no gene match: 7. The table lists this clonotype with many counts. The chain employs TRBV29-1 and TRBJ2-3; 8 bases align to TRBD2. The sequenced sample consisted of blood, either unsorted or a sorted T cell fraction (not recorded which). This clonotype originated in a female donor with ankylosing spondylitis or in good health (not recorded which). The DNA of the CDR3 is TGCAGCGTTGTGGGCGGGAGGATGGGCACAGATACGCAGTATTTT. Protein: CSVVGGRMGTDTQYF.